This T cell receptor beta chain was identified in a study of blood T cell repertoires in COVID-19. In the study overall: In each case, the material was cDNA or gDNA derived from T cells, B-cell-depleted T cells, or PBMCs.

Method: immunoSEQ multiplex PCR; TCRdb's copy keeps in-frame clones and lacks some. Of a few hundred thousand clones in the sample, roughly 86% were seen once. Germline V CDR1 and CDR2: SGHRS, YFSETQ. Trimming stripped 1 base from V and 2 bases from J, with 11 bases between. This CDR3 is built from 15 residues. The TCR originated in a woman in her twenties or thirties with COVID-19, enrolled during active disease. Sequenced sample: peripheral blood. J is TRBJ2-3 and V is TRBV5-1; weak D call: TRBD1 (5 bases). CDR3 sequence reads: CASSLIGAFTDTQYF. The CDR3 DNA follows: TGCGCCAGCAGCTTGATAGGGGCCTTCACAGATACGCAGTATTTT.